This T cell receptor (beta chain) was recorded in a study of Graves' ophthalmopathy and Graves' hyperthyroidism. Points from the study as a whole: Most expanded thyroid clonotypes above 0.001 frequency also appeared in blood.

This clonotype was found many times. As yet, its antigen is unknown. The sequenced template was RNA, covering the TCR beta CDR3 region. Amplification began with first-round RT-PCR using HTBI primers, then second-round multiplex PCR was performed. Each CDR3 protein gets one entry after TCRdb re-called the multiplex PCR reads with MiXCR. Of roughly 600,000 distinct CDR3 sequences listed, about 35% are singletons. The receptor was derived from an adult man with Graves' hyperthyroidism. The specimen sequenced was peripheral blood or thyroid tissue (not recorded which).

DNA of the CDR3: TGTGCCAGCGACTTAAGGGGAGGAAATTCACCCCTCCACTTT. It translates to CASDLRGGNSPLHF. The chain carries TRBV6-6 and TRBJ1-6; D is possibly TRBD1 (5 bases). The CDR3 consists of 14 residues. V gave up 8 bases and J gave up 7 bases, with 15 bases separating them. Germline V gene lookup returns CDR1 MNHNY and CDR2 SVGAGI (reference sequence).